Each of the 22 T cell receptor beta chains below was sequenced from the same sample in a study of immune cell composition in non-small cell lung cancer. Normal lung was sampled as far from the tumour as possible, at least 3 cm. The protocol was immunoSEQ multiplex PCR, while the TCRdb copy is restricted to in-frame clones and leaves out a portion. The sample yields about 3,100 clones, roughly four fifths seen once. Sequencing input: non-adjacent lung tissue. All receptors derive from a human donor with non-small cell lung cancer. The donor label of this sample is uncertain.

The rearrangement joins TRBV19 to TRBJ1-2; 9 positions match TRBD1. Trimming at V came to 2 bases and at J to 7 bases, leaving 5 bases not matched to a gene. CDR1 and CDR2 (germline): LNHDA, SQIVND (reference sequence). The CDR3 loop spans 14 amino acids. CDR3 coding DNA: TGTGCCAGTAGTATAAAACAGGGGGCGCCTGGCTACACCTTC. Encoded protein: CASSIKQGAPGYTF.

The gene calls are TRBV2 and TRBJ2-2, with TRBD1 as a possible D gene (6 bases). V shed 6 bases and J shed 4 bases, with 9 bases lying between them. The germline V gene encodes CDR1 SNHLY and CDR2 FYNNEI. This CDR3 comprises 13 residues. This chain's CDR3 is CASRETGTGELFF. The CDR3 DNA is TGTGCCAGCAGGGAGACAGGCACCGGGGAGCTGTTTTTT.

This rearrangement joins TRBV28 to TRBJ2-3, with a weak D call TRBD1 (6 bases). Looked up from germline, CDR1 is MDHEN and CDR2 is SYDVKM. V was clipped by 6 bases and J by 5 bases, with 15 bases between them. The CDR3 is 14 amino acids. The CDR3 nucleotides read TGTGCCAGCAGATCAACAGGGCTCGGAGATACGCAGTATTTT. It translates to CASRSTGLGDTQYF.

J is TRBJ1-2 and V is TRBV29-1; D is undetermined. This CDR3 spans 13 amino acids. Trimming left V 3 bases short and J 5 bases short, with 13 bases between. The germline V gene has CDR1 SQVTM and CDR2 ANQGSEA. The CDR3 coding sequence is TGCAGCGTTGACCACGGTGGAGTGTATGGCTACACCTTC. Its protein product is CSVDHGGVYGYTF. Based on the CDR3 plus reference TRBV29-1 and TRBJ1-2, the full variable domain is SAVISQKPSRDICQRGTSLTIQCQVDSQVTMMFWYRQQPGQSLTLIATANQGSEATYESGFVIDKFPISRPNLTFSTLTVSNMSPEDSSIYLCSVDHGGVYGYTFGSGTRLTVV.

The rearrangement joins TRBV7-6 to TRBJ2-5; D might be TRBD2 (7 bases). Trimming left V 5 bases short and J 9 bases short, with 19 bases between. The CDR3 has 14 amino acids. CDR1 and CDR2 (germline): SGHVS, FNYEAQ. In DNA form, the CDR3 reads TGTGCCAGCAGCCCTCGGGACTACGAGGGGGCCCAGTACTTC. It yields the protein CASSPRDYEGAQYF.

The chain carries TRBV7-2 and TRBJ2-2, with TRBD2 as a possible D gene (6 bases). Germline V gene sequence: CDR1 SGHTA, CDR2 FQGNSA. CDR3 length: 17 amino acids. V was clipped by 2 bases and J by 2 bases, with 15 bases between them. The DNA of the CDR3 is TGTGCCAGCAGCTTACCCCTGGGGGGAACAAACACCGGGGAGCTGTTTTTT. Residues: CASSLPLGGTNTGELFF.

This clone has more than one count but fewer than ten. Different DNA sequences within this sample yield the same CDR3. This rearrangement joins TRBV9 to TRBJ1-2, with D unresolved. The ends were cut back, 0 bases at V and 7 bases at J, with 7 bases in the middle. Germline assignment: CDR1 SGDLS and CDR2 YYNGEE. The CDR3 contains 12 residues. As DNA, the CDR3 is TGTGCCAGCAGCGTAGAGCTTGGTGGCTACACCTTC. Amino acid sequence: CASSVELGGYTF.

This clone was seen more than once but under ten times. The chain couples TRBV15 to TRBJ2-7; 9 bases are shared with TRBD1. From germline, CDR1 is LNHNV and CDR2 YYDKDF (reference sequence). This CDR3 is built from 17 residues. Trimming at V came to 0 bases and at J to 3 bases, leaving 9 bases not matched to a gene. The CDR3, as DNA: TGTGCCACCAGCAGAGAGTTTAAGCGGACAGGGGTCTACGAGCAGTACTTC. Its protein is CATSREFKRTGVYEQYF.

This clone was seen a single time. The chain couples TRBV6-6 to TRBJ2-2, with D unclear. CDR3 length equals 14 residues. The germline CDR1 and CDR2 sequences are MNHNY and SVGAGI (reference sequence). V was shortened by 1 base and J by 6 bases, with 9 bases between the two germline ends. CDR3 sequence (DNA): TGTGCCAGCAGTTACTTCTTAAGCGCCGGGGAGCTGTTTTTT. Translating it yields CASSYFLSAGELFF.

The rearrangement links TRBV6-5 to TRBJ2-7; 9 bases are shared with TRBD1. Trimming removed 4 bases from V and 6 bases from J; junction bases left unmatched: 10. Germline-derived CDR1 and CDR2 are MNHEY and SVGAGI. The CDR3 is made up of 15 amino acids. CDR3 coding DNA: TGTGCCAGCAGTTCCTCCGGGACAGGGTCGCGCGAGCAGTACTTC. Its protein product is CASSSSGTGSREQYF.

The V and J genes are TRBV18 and TRBJ1-1; no definite D call. V was pared by 1 base and J by 1 base, with 7 bases between. Germline CDR1 KGHSH, CDR2 LQKENI. This CDR3 is 14 amino acids long. The CDR3 region is CASSPQGGNTEAFF. In nucleotides, the CDR3 is TGTGCCAGCTCACCACAGGGAGGGAACACTGAAGCTTTCTTT.

A few counts support this clone. The chain is built from TRBV5-1 and TRBJ2-5, with D perhaps matching TRBD2 (5 bases). The germline V gene encodes CDR1 SGHRS and CDR2 YFSETQ. Trimming took off 1 base at V and 0 bases at J, with 13 bases between the two ends. The CDR3 sequence is 16 residues long. The CDR3 coding sequence is TGCGCCAGCAGCTTGTCCGGGGTACCACACCAAGAGACCCAGTACTTC. This codes for CASSLSGVPHQETQYF.

V usage is TRBV28 and J usage is TRBJ2-1; TRBD2 aligns across 8 bases. The CDR3 consists of 15 residues. Germline lookup yields CDR1 MDHEN and CDR2 SYDVKM. V shed 3 bases and J 9 bases; nucleotides not matched to a gene: 10. The CDR3 DNA sequence: TGTGCCAGCAGTTTCCCTAGCGGGCCACGGAGTGAGCAGTTCTTC. Translating it yields CASSFPSGPRSEQFF.

Relative to its sample, this clone is large (0.1 to 1%). The chain recombines TRBV5-8 with TRBJ2-5, with 12 bases that match TRBD2. V dropped 4 bases and J dropped 1; count of bases not matched to a gene: 8. This CDR3 is 17 amino acids long. CDR1 is SGHTS and CDR2 is YDEGEE in the germline V gene. CDR3: CASSPGLAGWGQETQYF. The DNA for the CDR3 is TGTGCCAGCAGCCCGGGACTAGCGGGTTGGGGCCAAGAGACCCAGTACTTC.

The V gene is TRBV9, the J gene TRBJ2-2; D unclear. Trimming removed 0 bases from V and 3 bases from J, with 9 bases in between. There are 15 residues in the CDR3. Looked up from germline, CDR1 is SGDLS and CDR2 is YYNGEE. The CDR3 coding sequence is TGTGCCAGCAGCGTAGCCCCCCGGGACACCGGGGAGCTGTTTTTT. Its protein product is CASSVAPRDTGELFF. The full variable domain, rest sourced from reference TRBV9 and TRBJ2-2, is DSGVTQTPKHLITATGQRVTLRCSPRSGDLSVYWYQQSLDQGLQFLIQYYNGEERAKGNILERFSAQQFPDLHSELNLSSLELGDSALYFCASSVAPRDTGELFFGEGSRLTVL.

The chain couples TRBV28 to TRBJ2-7, with D possibly matching TRBD2 (7 bases). CDR3 size: 14 residues. From germline, CDR1 is MDHEN and CDR2 SYDVKM. Trimming removed 7 bases from V and 2 bases from J, with 15 bases in between. The CDR3 DNA reads as TGTGCCAGCATGAGGGGGGGGACCACCTACGAGCAGTACTTC. Encoded protein: CASMRGGTTYEQYF. Full variable domain (remainder filled in from reference TRBV28 and TRBJ2-7): DVKVTQSSRYLVKRTGEKVFLECVQDMDHENMFWYRQDPGLGLRLIYFSYDVKMKEKGDIPEGYSVSREKKERFSLILESASTNQTSMYLCASMRGGTTYEQYFGPGTRLTVT.

CDR3 nucleotide sequence: TGTGCCAGCAGCGCCCCCCGGGGCGGGAGGGCGGGAACCGGGGAGCTGTTTTTT. Translated, it gives CASSAPRGGRAGTGELFF. J is TRBJ2-2 and V is TRBV9; 9 nucleotides agree with TRBD2. V dropped 3 bases and J dropped 5; count of bases not matched to a gene: 14. There are 18 residues in the CDR3. Germline CDR1 reads SGDLS; CDR2 reads YYNGEE. Supplemented by reference TRBV9 and TRBJ2-2, the full variable domain reads DSGVTQTPKHLITATGQRVTLRCSPRSGDLSVYWYQQSLDQGLQFLIQYYNGEERAKGNILERFSAQQFPDLHSELNLSSLELGDSALYFCASSAPRGGRAGTGELFFGEGSRLTVL.

The CDR3 DNA reads TGTGCCAGTAGTCCAAGTCCCGGGACAGGGGTCAACACTGAAGCTTTCTTT. Amino acids: CASSPSPGTGVNTEAFF. The rearrangement links TRBV19 to TRBJ1-1, with 10 bases aligning to TRBD1. Looked up from germline, CDR1 is LNHDA and CDR2 is SQIVND (reference sequence). The length of the CDR3 is 17 residues. V was clipped by 5 bases and J by 2 bases; unmatched bases: 11. The complete variable domain, with remaining parts taken from reference TRBV19 and TRBJ1-1, reads DGGITQSPKYLFRKEGQNVTLSCEQNLNHDAMYWYRQDPGQGLRLIYYSQIVNDFQKGDIAEGYSVSREKKESFPLTVTSAQKNPTAFYLCASSPSPGTGVNTEAFFGQGTRLTVV.

This rearrangement joins TRBV7-2 to TRBJ1-1; 8 positions agree with TRBD1. The CDR3 runs to 14 residues. Germline values: CDR1 SGHTA, CDR2 FQGNSA. Unmatched junction bases numbered 2, after V lost 3 bases and J lost 2 bases. CDR3: CASSFDRGNTEAFF. DNA for the CDR3: TGTGCCAGCAGCTTCGACAGGGGTAACACTGAAGCTTTCTTT.

In this sample, this clone turned up once. The chain links TRBV5-1 to TRBJ2-7; 11 nucleotides align to TRBD1. This CDR3 comprises 16 residues. From germline, CDR1 is SGHRS and CDR2 YFSETQ. The V and J ends lost 4 bases and 2 bases, in that order; junction bases with no gene match: 8. Written as DNA, the CDR3 is TGCGCCAGCAGCGCCGGGACAGGGGGACCCACCTACGAGCAGTACTTC. Its protein is CASSAGTGGPTYEQYF.

The genes are TRBV7-2 and TRBJ2-1, with D tentatively TRBD2 (5 bases). CDR1 and CDR2 from the germline V gene are SGHTA and FQGNSA. The CDR3 is 15 amino acids. V lost 8 bases and J lost 0, with 14 bases in between. The CDR3 DNA reads TGTGCCAGCCATTCTGGACGGGACTCCTACAATGAGCAGTTCTTC. Translated: CASHSGRDSYNEQFF.

This clone has just a few counts. CDR3 loop: CASSLAGAPAETQYF. The CDR3 coding sequence is TGTGCCAGCAGCTTAGCTGGGGCCCCGGCCGAGACCCAGTACTTC. V usage is TRBV7-2 and J usage is TRBJ2-5; tentative D call: TRBD1 (5 bases). Germline loops: CDR1 SGHTA, CDR2 FQGNSA. Trimming removed 0 bases at V and 5 bases at J, with 13 bases between. The CDR3 totals 15 residues.